This T cell receptor beta chain is drawn from a study of STAT5B mutations in CD4+ large granular lymphocyte leukemia. Regarding this clone: The antigen is undetermined.

The method was immunoSEQ multiplex PCR; TCRdb's version includes in-frame clones alone and lacks a portion of them. The sample yields over 35,000 clones, more than 80% seen once. The germline CDR1 and CDR2 sequences are SGHRS and YFSETQ. CDR3 length: 12 residues. Study-wide results and limits: No patients shared main leukemic clonotypes, though about 26% appeared at low frequency elsewhere. Patient CD4-sorted repertoires looked more clonal than healthy CD4+ repertoires, even without putative leukemic clones. The CD4+ versus CD8+ T-LGLL clonality difference may reflect limited sample size. TRBV06-family usage was enriched in top patient clones (8/27) versus controls (2/35).

Input material: CD4+ T cells from blood buffy coats. The receptor was derived from a human donor in good health. The rearrangement links TRBV5-1 to TRBJ2-5; D is uncertain. The DNA end favors TRBJ2-7, so the J call may be wrong. The CDR3, as DNA: TGCGCCAGCAGCTATGGCTCCTACGAGCAGTACTTC. Protein sequence: CASSYGSYEQYF.